The source of this T cell receptor (beta chain) is a study of T cell responses to AZD1222 COVID-19 vaccine. Study findings and constraints: Females outnumbered males among donors, who were mostly white British; clonal diversity was possibly underestimated.

CDR1 and CDR2 (germline): ENHRY, SYGVKD. The CDR3 runs to 13 residues. Trimming removed 6 bases at V and 5 bases at J, with 11 bases between. Profiled with immunoSEQ multiplex PCR; TCRdb holds only in-frame clones, not every one. The data show around 200,000 clones, almost 90% seen once. As concerns this clone: Its antigen is unidentified.

The sequences come from peripheral blood, collected on day 0 of AZD1222 vaccination. J is TRBJ2-1 and V is TRBV10-3, with a possible D match to TRBD1 (6 bases). The receptor's source is an adult in good health. For the CDR3, the DNA is TGTGCCATCAGGGGACACGGAAACAATGAGCAGTTCTTC. Translated: CAIRGHGNNEQFF.